This TCR beta chain came from a study of blood T cell repertoires in COVID-19. CDR1 and CDR2 (germline): SQVTM, ANQGSEA. The CDR3 extends over 13 amino acids. The germline V and J ends were trimmed by 3 bases and 8 bases, with 13 bases remaining between them. Assay used: immunoSEQ multiplex PCR; TCRdb lists only in-frame clones, some missing. The data contain around 230,000 clones, just over 85% of them singletons. The chain couples TRBV29-1 to TRBJ1-4; D possibly corresponds to TRBD1 (5 bases). This clonotype was sampled from a man aged 25-40 years who had recovered from COVID-19. Sequenced input: peripheral blood. The CDR3 spells CSVDGGMGEKLFF. The CDR3 DNA follows: TGCAGCGTTGATGGGGGGATGGGGGAAAAACTGTTTTTT.